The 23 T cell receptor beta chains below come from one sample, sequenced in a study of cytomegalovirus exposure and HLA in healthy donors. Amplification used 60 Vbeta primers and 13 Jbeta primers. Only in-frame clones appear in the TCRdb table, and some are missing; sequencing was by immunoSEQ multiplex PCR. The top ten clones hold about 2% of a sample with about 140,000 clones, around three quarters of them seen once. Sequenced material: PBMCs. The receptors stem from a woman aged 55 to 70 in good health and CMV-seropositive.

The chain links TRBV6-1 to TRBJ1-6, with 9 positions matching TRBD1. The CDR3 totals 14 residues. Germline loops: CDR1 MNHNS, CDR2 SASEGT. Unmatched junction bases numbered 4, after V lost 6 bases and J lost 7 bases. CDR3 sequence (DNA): TGTGCCAGCAGACGGGGACAGGGAAATTCACCCCTCCACTTT. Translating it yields CASRRGQGNSPLHF.

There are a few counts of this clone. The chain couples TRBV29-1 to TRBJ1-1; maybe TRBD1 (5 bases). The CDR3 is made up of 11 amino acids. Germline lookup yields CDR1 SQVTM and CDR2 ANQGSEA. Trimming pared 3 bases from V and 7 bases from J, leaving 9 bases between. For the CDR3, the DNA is TGCAGCGTTGACAGGGCGTTTGAAGCTTTCTTT. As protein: CSVDRAFEAFF.

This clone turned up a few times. The CDR3 loop reads CASSSDRRNVEAFF. The CDR3 bases are TGTGCCAGCAGCTCGGACAGACGCAACGTTGAAGCTTTCTTT. The chain carries TRBV5-6 and TRBJ1-1; D perhaps matches TRBD1 (6 bases). V was shortened by 3 bases and J by 7 bases, with 16 bases between the two germline ends. From germline, CDR1 is SGHDT and CDR2 YYEEEE. The length of the CDR3 is 14 residues.

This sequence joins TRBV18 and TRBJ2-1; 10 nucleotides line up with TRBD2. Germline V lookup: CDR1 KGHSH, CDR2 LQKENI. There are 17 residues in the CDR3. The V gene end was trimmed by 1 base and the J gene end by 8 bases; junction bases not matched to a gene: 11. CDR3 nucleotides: TGTGCCAGCTCACCACAATTAGCTAGCGGGAGCTGGGATGAGCAGTTCTTC. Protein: CASSPQLASGSWDEQFF.

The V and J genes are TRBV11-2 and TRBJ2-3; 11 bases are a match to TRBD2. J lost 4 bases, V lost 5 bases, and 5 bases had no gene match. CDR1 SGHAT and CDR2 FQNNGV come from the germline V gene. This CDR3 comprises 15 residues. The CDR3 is CASSSSGRAPDTQYF. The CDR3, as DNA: TGTGCCAGCAGCAGTAGCGGGAGGGCCCCAGATACGCAGTATTTT. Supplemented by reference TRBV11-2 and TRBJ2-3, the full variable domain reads EAGVAQSPRYKIIEKRQSVAFWCNPISGHATLYWYQQILGQGPKLLIQFQNNGVVDDSQLPKDRFSAERLKGVDSTLKIQPAKLEDSAVYLCASSSSGRAPDTQYFGPGTRLTVL.

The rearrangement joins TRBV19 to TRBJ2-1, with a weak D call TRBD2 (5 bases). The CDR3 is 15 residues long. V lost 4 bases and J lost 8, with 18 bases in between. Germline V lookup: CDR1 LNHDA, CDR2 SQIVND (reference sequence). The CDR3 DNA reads TGTGCCAGTAGTACTTTTTCGGGATCCGGCGATGAGCAGTTCTTC. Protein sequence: CASSTFSGSGDEQFF. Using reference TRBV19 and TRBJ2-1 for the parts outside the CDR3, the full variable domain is DGGITQSPKYLFRKEGQNVTLSCEQNLNHDAMYWYRQDPGQGLRLIYYSQIVNDFQKGDIAEGYSVSREKKESFPLTVTSAQKNPTAFYLCASSTFSGSGDEQFFGPGTRLTVL.

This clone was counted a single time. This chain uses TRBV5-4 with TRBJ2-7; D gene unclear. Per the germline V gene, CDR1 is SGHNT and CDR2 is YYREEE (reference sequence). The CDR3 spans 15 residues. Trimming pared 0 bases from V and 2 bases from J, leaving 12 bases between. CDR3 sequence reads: CASSLDPVETYEQYF. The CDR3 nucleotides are TGTGCCAGCAGCTTGGATCCAGTCGAAACCTACGAGCAGTACTTC.

The CDR3 sequence is CASSLMGQTNYGYTF. Here the CDR3 DNA reads TGTGCCAGCAGCTTAATGGGGCAGACTAACTATGGCTACACCTTC. The chain links TRBV11-2 to TRBJ1-2; D may be TRBD1 (5 bases). Germline lookup yields CDR1 SGHAT and CDR2 FQNNGV. The ends were cut back, 2 bases at V and 0 bases at J, with 10 bases in the middle. The CDR3 loop spans 15 amino acids. The whole variable domain, filled in from reference TRBV11-2 and TRBJ1-2, reads EAGVAQSPRYKIIEKRQSVAFWCNPISGHATLYWYQQILGQGPKLLIQFQNNGVVDDSQLPKDRFSAERLKGVDSTLKIQPAKLEDSAVYLCASSLMGQTNYGYTFGSGTRLTVV.

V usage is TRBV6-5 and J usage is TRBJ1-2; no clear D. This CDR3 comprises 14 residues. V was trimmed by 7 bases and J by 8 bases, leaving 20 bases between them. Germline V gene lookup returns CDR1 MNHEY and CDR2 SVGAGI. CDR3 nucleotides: TGTGCCAGCACCACCCCTGGACGGGAGAGAGGCTACACCTTC. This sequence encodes CASTTPGRERGYTF.

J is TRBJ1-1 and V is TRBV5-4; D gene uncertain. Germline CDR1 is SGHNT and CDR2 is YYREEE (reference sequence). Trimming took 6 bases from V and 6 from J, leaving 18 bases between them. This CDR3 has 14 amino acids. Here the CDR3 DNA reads TGTGCCAGCACCCTCCGGGGTTTCTCTTCTGAAGCTTTCTTT. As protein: CASTLRGFSSEAFF. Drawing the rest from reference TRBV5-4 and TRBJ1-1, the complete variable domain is ETGVTQSPTHLIKTRGQQVTLRCSSQSGHNTVSWYQQALGQGPQFIFQYYREEENGRGNFPPRFSGLQFPNYSSELNVNALELDDSALYLCASTLRGFSSEAFFGQGTRLTVV.

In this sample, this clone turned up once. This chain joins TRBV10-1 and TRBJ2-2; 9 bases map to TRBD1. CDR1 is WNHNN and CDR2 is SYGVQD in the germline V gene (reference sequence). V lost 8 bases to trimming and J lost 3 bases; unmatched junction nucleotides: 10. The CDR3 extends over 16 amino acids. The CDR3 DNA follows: TGCGCCAGCCCGATGGGGACAGGGTCGGACACCGGGGAGCTGTTTTTT. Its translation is CASPMGTGSDTGELFF.

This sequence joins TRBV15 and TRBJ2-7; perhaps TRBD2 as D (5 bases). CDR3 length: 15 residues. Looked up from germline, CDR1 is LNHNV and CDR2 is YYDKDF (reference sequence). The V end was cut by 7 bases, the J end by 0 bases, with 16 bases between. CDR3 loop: CATTSRERPSYEQYF. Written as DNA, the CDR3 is TGTGCCACCACCTCGAGGGAGCGGCCCTCCTACGAGCAGTACTTC. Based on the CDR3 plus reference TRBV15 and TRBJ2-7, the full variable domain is DAMVIQNPRYQVTQFGKPVTLSCSQTLNHNVMYWYQQKSSQAPKLLFHYYDKDFNNEADTPDNFQSRRPNTSFCFLDIRSPGLGDTAMYLCATTSRERPSYEQYFGPGTRLTVT.

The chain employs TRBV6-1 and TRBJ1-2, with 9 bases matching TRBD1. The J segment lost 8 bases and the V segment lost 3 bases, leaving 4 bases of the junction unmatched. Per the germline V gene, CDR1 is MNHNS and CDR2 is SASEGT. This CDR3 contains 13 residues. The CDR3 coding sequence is TGTGCCAGCAGTGAGCGGACAGGGGAAGGCTACACCTTC. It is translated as CASSERTGEGYTF.

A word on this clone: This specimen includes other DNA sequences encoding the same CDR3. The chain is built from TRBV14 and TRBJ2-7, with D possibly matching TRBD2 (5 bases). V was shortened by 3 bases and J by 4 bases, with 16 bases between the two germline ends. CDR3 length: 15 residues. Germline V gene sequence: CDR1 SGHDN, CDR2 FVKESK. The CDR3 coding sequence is TGTGCCAGCAGCCAGGAGGCGTCTAGTGCTTACGAGCAGTACTTC. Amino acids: CASSQEASSAYEQYF.

Written as DNA, the CDR3 is TGCGCCAGCAGCCTACAGGGGGATGGCTATGGCTACACCTTC. Protein: CASSLQGDGYGYTF. V is TRBV5-1 and J is TRBJ1-2; 8 bases match TRBD1. Germline CDR1 SGHRS, CDR2 YFSETQ. The V and J ends lost 4 bases and 4 bases, in that order; junction bases with no gene match: 6. This CDR3 comprises 14 residues.

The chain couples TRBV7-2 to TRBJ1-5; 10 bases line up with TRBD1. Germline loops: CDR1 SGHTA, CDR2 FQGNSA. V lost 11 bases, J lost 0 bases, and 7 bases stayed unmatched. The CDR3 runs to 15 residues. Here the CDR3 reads CASRTGGNSNQPQHF. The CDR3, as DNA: TGTGCCTCACGGACAGGGGGGAATAGCAATCAGCCCCAGCATTTT.

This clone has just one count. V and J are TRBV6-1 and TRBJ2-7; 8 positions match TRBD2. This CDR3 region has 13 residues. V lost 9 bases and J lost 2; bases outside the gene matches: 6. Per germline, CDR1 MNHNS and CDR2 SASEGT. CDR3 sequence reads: CASLAGTTYEQYF. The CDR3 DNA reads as TGTGCCAGTCTAGCGGGCACGACCTACGAGCAGTACTTC.

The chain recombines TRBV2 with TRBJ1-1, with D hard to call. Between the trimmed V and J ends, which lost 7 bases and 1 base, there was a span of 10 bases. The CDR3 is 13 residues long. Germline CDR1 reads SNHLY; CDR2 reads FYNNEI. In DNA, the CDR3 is TGTGCCAGCATCACCGGGTGGAACACTGAAGCTTTCTTT. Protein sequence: CASITGWNTEAFF.

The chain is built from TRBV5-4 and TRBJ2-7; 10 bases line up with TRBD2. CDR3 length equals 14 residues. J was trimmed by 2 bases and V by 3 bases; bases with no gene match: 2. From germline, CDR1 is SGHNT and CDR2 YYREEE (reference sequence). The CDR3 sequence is CASSSSGRTYEQYF. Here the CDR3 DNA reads TGTGCCAGCAGCTCTAGCGGGAGAACCTACGAGCAGTACTTC.

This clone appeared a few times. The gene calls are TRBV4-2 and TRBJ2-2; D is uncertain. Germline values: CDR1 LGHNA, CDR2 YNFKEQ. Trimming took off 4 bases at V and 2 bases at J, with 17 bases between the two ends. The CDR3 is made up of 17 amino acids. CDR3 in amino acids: CASSPSSSGTNTGELFF. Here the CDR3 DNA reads TGTGCCAGCAGCCCCTCATCCTCAGGAACCAACACCGGGGAGCTGTTTTTT.

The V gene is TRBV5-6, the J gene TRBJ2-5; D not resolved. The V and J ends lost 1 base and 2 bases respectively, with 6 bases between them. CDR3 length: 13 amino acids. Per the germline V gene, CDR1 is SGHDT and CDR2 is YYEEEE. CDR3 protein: CASSLNRQETQYF. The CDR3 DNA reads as TGTGCCAGCAGCTTGAATAGACAAGAGACCCAGTACTTC. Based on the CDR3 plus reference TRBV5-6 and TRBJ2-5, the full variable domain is DAGVTQSPTHLIKTRGQQVTLRCSPKSGHDTVSWYQQALGQGPQFIFQYYEEEERQRGNFPDRFSGHQFPNYSSELNVNALLLGDSALYLCASSLNRQETQYFGPGTRLLVL.

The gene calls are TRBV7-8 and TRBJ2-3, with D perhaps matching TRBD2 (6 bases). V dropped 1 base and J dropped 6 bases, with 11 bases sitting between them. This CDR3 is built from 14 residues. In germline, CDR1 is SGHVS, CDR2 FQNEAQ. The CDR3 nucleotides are TGTGCCAGCAGCTTAGGGCTAGCGAGGGATACGCAGTATTTT. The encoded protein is CASSLGLARDTQYF.

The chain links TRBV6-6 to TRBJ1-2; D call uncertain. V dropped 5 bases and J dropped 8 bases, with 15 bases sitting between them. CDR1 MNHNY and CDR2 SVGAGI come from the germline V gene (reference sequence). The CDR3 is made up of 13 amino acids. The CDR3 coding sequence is TGTGCCAGCAGTGGCGCCCGGGGAGGAGGCTACACCTTC. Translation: CASSGARGGGYTF.